This T cell receptor beta chain was identified during a study of blood T cell repertoires in COVID-19. Study as a whole: The samples span acute and convalescent COVID-19 from the United States, Italy and Spain. Sample material is recorded as cDNA or gDNA derived from T cells, B-cell-depleted T cells, or PBMCs.

Methods used by the authors: Nucleated cell number was recorded as an estimate derived from reference gene primer amplification. Data came from immunoSEQ multiplex PCR; TCRdb stores just in-frame clones and leaves some out. The V and J calls and clone size come from that table; D and trimming were worked out from the DNA. The table lists over 150,000 clones, almost 80% of them singletons. The CDR3 runs 15 residues. Trimming took 10 bases from V and 1 from J; bases not matched to a gene: 7. Germline loops: CDR1 MNHEY, CDR2 SVGAGI. The sequence was collected from a woman between 70 and 85 years old with acute or convalescent COVID-19. This chain links TRBV6-5 with TRBJ2-3, with 11 nucleotides matching TRBD2. Sequencing used peripheral blood. The CDR3 DNA reads TGTGCCACCAGAGGGACTAGCGGTCGCACAGATACGCAGTATTTT. It is translated as CATRGTSGRTDTQYF.